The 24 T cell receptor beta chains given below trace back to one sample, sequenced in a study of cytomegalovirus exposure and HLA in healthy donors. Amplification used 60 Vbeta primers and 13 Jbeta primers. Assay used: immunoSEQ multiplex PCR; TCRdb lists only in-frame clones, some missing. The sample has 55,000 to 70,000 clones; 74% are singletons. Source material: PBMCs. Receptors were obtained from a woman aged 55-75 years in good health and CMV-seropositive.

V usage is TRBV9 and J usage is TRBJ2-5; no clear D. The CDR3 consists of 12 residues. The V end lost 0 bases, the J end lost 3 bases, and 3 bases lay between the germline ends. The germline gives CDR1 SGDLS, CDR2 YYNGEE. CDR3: CASSVGEETQYF. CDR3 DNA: TGTGCCAGCAGCGTAGGAGAAGAGACCCAGTACTTC.

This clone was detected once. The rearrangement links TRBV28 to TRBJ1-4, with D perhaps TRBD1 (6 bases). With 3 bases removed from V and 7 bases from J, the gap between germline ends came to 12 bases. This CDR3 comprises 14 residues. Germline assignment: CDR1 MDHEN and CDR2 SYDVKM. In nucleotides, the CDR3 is TGTGCCAGCAGTTTGCAGGGGCAAGCTGAAAAACTGTTTTTT. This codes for CASSLQGQAEKLFF.

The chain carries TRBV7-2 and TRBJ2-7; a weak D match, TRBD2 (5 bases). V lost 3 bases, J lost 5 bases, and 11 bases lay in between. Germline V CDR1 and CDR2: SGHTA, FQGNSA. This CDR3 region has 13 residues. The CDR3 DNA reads TGTGCCAGCAGCTTTGCCAGGAGGCACGAGCAGTACTTC. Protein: CASSFARRHEQYF.

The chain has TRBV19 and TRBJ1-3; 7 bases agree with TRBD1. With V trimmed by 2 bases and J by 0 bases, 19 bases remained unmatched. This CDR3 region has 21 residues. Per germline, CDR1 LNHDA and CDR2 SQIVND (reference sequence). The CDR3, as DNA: TGTGCCAGTAGTATATCTTCCTTGGGACAGCGAAGGATCAGCTCTGGAAACACCATATATTTT. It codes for CASSISSLGQRRISSGNTIYF.

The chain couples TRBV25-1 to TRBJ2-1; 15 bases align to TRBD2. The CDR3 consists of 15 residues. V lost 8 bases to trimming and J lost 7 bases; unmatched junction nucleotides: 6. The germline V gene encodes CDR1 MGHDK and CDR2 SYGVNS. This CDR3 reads CASAPGTSGRNEQFF. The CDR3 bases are TGTGCCAGCGCACCCGGGACTAGCGGGAGGAATGAGCAGTTCTTC.

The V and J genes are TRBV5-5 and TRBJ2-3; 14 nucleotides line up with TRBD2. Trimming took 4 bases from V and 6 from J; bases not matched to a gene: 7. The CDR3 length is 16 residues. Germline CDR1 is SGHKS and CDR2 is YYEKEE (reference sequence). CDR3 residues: CASSLPTSGGADTQYF. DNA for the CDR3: TGTGCCAGCAGCCTCCCGACTAGCGGGGGGGCGGATACGCAGTATTTT.

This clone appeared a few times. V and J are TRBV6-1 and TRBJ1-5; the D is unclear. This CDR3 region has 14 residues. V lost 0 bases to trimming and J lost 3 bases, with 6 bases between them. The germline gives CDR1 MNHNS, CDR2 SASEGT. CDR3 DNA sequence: TGTGCCAGCAGTGAAGCGCGGGCCAATCAGCCCCAGCATTTT. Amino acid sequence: CASSEARANQPQHF.

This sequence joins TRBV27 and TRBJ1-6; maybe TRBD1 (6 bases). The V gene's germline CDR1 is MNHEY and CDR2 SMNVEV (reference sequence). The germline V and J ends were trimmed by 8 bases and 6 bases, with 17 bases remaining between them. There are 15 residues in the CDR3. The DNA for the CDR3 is TGTGCCAGCGCAACCCACCAGGGGATTAATTCACCCCTCCACTTT. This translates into CASATHQGINSPLHF.

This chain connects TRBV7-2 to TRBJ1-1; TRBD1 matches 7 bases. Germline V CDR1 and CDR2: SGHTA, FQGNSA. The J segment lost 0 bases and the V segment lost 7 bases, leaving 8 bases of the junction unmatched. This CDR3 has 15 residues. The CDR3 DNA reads TGTGCCAGCACCATGATGACAGGGCTGAACACTGAAGCTTTCTTT. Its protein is CASTMMTGLNTEAFF.

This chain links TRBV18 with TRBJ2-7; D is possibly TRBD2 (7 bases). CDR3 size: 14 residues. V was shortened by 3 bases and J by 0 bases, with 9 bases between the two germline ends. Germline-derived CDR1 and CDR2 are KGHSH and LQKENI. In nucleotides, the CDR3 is TGTGCCAGCTCACCGGGGGGGCGCTCCTACGAGCAGTACTTC. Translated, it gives CASSPGGRSYEQYF.

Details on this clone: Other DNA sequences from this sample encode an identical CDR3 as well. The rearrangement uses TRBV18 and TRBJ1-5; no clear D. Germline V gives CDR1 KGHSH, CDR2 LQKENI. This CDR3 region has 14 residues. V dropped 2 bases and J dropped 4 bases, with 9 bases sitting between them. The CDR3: CASSPGTGNQPQHF. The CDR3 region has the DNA TGTGCCAGCTCACCAGGTACGGGGAATCAGCCCCAGCATTTT.

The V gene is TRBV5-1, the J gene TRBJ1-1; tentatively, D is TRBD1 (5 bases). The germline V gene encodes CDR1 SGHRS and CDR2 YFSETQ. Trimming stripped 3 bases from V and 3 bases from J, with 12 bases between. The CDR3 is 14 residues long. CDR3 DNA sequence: TGCGCCAGCAGCTCCGACGGGGGGTACACTGAAGCTTTCTTT. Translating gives CASSSDGGYTEAFF.

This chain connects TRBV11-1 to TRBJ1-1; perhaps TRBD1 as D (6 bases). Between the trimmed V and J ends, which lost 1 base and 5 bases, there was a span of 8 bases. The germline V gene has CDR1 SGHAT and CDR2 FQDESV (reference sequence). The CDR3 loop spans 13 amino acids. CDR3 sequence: CASSLVRGTEAFF. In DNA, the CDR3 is TGTGCCAGCAGCTTAGTAAGGGGGACTGAAGCTTTCTTT.

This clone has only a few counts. The CDR3 is CASSQGTGGNQPQHF. DNA of the CDR3: TGTGCCAGCAGTCAGGGGACAGGGGGCAATCAGCCCCAGCATTTT. V gene TRBV6-6 combines with J gene TRBJ1-5; 10 bases align to TRBD1. Trimming cost V 5 bases and J 2 bases; bases outside gene matches: 3. The CDR3 has 15 residues. Germline lookup yields CDR1 MNHNY and CDR2 SVGAGI (reference sequence).

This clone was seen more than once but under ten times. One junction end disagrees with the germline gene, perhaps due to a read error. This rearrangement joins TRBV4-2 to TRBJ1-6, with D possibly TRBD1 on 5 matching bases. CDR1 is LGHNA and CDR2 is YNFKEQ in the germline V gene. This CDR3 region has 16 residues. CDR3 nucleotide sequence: TGTGCCATCAGCCAAGATTTGGTCCAGGGACTTTCACCCCTCCACTTT. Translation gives CAISQDLVQGLSPLHF.

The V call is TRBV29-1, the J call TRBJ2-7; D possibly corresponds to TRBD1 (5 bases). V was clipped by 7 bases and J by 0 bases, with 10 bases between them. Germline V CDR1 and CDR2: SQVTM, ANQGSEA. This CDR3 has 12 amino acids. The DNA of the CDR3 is TGCAGCGGGTTAGGGGACTCCTACGAGCAGTACTTC. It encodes CSGLGDSYEQYF.

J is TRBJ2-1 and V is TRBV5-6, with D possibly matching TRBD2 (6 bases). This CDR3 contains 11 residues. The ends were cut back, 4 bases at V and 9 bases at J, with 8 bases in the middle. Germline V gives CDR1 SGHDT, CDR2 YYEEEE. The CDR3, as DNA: TGTGCCAGCAGCCTCGGGGGTGAGCAGTTCTTC. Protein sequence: CASSLGGEQFF.

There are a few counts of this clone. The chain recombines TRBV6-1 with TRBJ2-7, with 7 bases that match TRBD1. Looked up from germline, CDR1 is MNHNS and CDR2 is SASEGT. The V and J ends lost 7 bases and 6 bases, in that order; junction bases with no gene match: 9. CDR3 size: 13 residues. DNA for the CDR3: TGTGCCAGCACCCGAACAGGGGCAGGCGAGCAGTACTTC. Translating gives CASTRTGAGEQYF.

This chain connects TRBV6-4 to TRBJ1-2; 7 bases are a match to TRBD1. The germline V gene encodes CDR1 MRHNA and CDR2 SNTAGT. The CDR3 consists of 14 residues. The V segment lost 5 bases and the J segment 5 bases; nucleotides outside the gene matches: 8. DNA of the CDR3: TGTGCCAGCAGTCCATCCGGGACAGATTATGGCTACACCTTC. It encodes CASSPSGTDYGYTF.

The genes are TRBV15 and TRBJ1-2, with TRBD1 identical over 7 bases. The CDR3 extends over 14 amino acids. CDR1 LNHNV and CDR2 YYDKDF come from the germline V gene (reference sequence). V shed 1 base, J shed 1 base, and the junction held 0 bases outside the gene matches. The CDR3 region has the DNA TGTGCCACCAGCAGAGGGGACAGTAACTATGGCTACACCTTC. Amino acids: CATSRGDSNYGYTF.

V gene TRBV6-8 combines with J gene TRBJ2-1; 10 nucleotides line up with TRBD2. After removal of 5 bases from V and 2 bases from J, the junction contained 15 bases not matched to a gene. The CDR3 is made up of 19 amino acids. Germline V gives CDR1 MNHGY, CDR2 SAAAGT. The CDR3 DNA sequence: TGTGCCAGCAGTCCAGGGACTAGCGACACAAATATTCCCTACAATGAGCAGTTCTTC. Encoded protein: CASSPGTSDTNIPYNEQFF.

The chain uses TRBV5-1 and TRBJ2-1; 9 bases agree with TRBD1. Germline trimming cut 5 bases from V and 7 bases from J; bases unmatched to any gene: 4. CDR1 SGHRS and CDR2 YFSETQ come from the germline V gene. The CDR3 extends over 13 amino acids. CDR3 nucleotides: TGCGCCAGCAGACAGGGGGCGAGGAATGAGCAGTTCTTC. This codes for CASRQGARNEQFF. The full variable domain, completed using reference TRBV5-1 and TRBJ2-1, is KAGVTQTPRYLIKTRGQQVTLSCSPISGHRSVSWYQQTPGQGLQFLFEYFSETQRNKGNFPGRFSGRQFSNSRSEMNVSTLELGDSALYLCASRQGARNEQFFGPGTRLTVL.

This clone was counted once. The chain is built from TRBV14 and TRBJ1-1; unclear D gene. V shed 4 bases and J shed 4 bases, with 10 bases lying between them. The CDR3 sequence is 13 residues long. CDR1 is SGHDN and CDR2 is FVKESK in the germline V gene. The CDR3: CASSLTGSTEAFF. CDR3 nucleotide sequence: TGTGCCAGCAGCCTGACCGGGAGCACTGAAGCTTTCTTT.

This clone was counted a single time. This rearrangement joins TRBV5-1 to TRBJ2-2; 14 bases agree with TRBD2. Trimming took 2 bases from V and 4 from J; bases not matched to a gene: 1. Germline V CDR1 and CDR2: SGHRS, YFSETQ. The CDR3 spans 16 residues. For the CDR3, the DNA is TGCGCCAGCAGCTTCGGACTAGCGGGGGGCACCGGGGAGCTGTTTTTT. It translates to CASSFGLAGGTGELFF.